The T cell receptor beta chain described here comes from a study of patients and donors after allogeneic stem cell transplantation. The CDR3 totals 14 residues. Germline loops: CDR1 DFQATT, CDR2 SNEGSKA (reference sequence). J lost 2 bases, V lost 5 bases, and 8 bases had no gene match. From the RT-PCR reads, TCRdb called clonotypes with MiXCR, one entry per CDR3 protein. The data contain around 240,000 distinct CDR3 sequences, roughly 14% of them singletons. The sample holds many counts of this clonotype. Input material: blood, either unsorted or a sorted T cell fraction (not recorded which). The J gene is TRBJ2-7, the V gene TRBV20-1; 8 nucleotides match TRBD1. The TCR originated in a human donor who was either an allogeneic HSCT recipient or a stem cell or donor lymphocyte infusion donor (not recorded which). It is not recorded whose cells these are; they may come from a transplant donor. The CDR3 spells CSAYDRGGTYEQYF. The CDR3, as DNA: TGCAGTGCTTATGACAGGGGTGGGACCTACGAGCAGTACTTC.